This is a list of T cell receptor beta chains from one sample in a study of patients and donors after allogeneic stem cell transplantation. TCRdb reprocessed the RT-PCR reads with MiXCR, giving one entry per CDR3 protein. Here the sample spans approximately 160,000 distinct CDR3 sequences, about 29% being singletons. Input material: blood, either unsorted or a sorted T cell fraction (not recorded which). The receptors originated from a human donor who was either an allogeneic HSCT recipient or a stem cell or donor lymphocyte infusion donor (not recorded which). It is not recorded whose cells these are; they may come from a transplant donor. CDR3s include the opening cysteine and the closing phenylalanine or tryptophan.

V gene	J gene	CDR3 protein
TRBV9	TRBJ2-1	CASSVGTSGRNEQFF
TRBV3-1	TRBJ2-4	CASSQEGEAKNIQYF
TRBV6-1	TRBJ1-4	CASSRTQPEKLFF
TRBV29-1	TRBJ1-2	CSVGRDRGGDGYTF
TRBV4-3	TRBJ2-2	CASSPGGPGTGELFF
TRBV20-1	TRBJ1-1	CSARDQGGPNTEAFF
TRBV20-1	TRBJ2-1	CSASAREGVYNEQFF
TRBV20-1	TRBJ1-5	CSARGSGAGNQPQHF
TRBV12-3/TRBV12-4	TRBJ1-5	CASSLSVTNQPQHF
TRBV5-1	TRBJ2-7	CASSLGTSGYEQYF
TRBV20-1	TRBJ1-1	CSARATGDAEAFF
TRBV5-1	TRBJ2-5	CASRQPFRDREETQYF
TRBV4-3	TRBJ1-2	CASSPNRFNYGYTF
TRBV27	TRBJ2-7	CASSRWDRGHEQYF
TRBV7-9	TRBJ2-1	CASEWSSYNEQFF
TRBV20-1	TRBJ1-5	CSATKDNQPQHF
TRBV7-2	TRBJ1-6	CASREDRWNSPLHF
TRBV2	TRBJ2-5	CATTLTGRQETQYF
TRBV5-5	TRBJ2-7	CASSSPGLDYEQYF
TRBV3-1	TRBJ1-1	CASSQSGTQIEAFF
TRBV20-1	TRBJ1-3	CSASGRTDTIYF
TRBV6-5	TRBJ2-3	CASSLRTSGGDTQYF
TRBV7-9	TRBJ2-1	CASSLTNNEQFF
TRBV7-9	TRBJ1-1	CASSLRAEAFF
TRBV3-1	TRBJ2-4	CASSPRTSGRDIQYF
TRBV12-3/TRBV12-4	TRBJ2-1	CASTSRRGGDEQFF
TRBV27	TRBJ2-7	CASSWGTDYEQYF
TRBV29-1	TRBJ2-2	CSVDLAGVTGELFF
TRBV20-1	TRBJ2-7	CSAFPGGFNEQYF
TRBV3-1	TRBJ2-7	CASSQDWVGLTYEQYF
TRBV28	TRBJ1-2	CASGTEINYGYTF
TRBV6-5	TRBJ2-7	CAGSPRQLALYEQYF
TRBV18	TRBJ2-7	CASSPNAGSSSYEQYF
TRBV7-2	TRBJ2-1	CASSLAPYNGYNEQFF
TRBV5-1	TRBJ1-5	CASSGMGGQPQHF
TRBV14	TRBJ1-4	CASSQDAPRRRVEKLFF
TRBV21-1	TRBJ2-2	CASSKDIASGSNTGELFF
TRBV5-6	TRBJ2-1	CASSLANPEGQFF
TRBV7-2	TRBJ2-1	CASSEQGFGDEQFF
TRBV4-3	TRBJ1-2	CASSPSGTGKKGYTF
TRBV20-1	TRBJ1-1	CSARDLWRPQNTEAFF
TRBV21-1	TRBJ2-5	CASLAYQETQYF
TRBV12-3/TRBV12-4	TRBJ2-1	CASSFGGLIEQFF
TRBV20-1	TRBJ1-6	CSAYRGLGIDSPLHF
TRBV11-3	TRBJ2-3	CASSLGLAGTTDTQYF
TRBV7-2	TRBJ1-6	CASSILSSPLHF
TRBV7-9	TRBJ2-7	CASSSWDRAYEQYF
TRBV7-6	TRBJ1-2	CASSLEGDGYGYTF
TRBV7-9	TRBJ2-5	CASSPTLRRVDKETQYF
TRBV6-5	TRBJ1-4	CASSRMLQWKLFF
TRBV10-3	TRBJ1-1	CAISESHREGHMNTEAFF
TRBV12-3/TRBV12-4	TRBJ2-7	CASSHQRRTYEQYF
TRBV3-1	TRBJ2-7	CASSRRDGSYEQYF
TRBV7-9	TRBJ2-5	CASSLGGLAQQTQYF
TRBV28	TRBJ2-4	CASTDQNIQYF